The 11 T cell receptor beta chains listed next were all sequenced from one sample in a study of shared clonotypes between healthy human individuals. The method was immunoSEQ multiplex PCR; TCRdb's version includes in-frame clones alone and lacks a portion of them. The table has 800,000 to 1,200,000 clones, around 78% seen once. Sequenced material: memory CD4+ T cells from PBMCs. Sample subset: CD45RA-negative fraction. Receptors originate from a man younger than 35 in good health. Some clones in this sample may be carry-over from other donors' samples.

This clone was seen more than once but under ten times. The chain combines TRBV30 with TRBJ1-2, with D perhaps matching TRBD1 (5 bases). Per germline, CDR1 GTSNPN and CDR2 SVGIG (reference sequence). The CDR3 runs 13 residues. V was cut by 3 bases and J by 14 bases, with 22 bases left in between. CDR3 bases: TGTGCCTGGAGCCTCGGGACGTATATTCCCCTGACCTTC. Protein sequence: CAWSLGTYIPLTF. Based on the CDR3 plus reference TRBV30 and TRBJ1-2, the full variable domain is SQTIHQWPATLVQPVGSPLSLECTVEGTSNPNLYWYRQAAGRGLQLLFYSVGIGQISSEVPQNLSASRPQDRQFILSSKKLLLSDSGFYLCAWSLGTYIPLTFGSGTRLTVV.

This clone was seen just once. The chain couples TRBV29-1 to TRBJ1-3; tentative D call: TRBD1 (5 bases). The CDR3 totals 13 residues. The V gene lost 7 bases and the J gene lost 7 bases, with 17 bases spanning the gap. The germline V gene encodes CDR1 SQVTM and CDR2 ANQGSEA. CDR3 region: CSAGTANVNTIYF. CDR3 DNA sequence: TGCAGCGCGGGGACGGCAAACGTGAACACCATATATTTT.

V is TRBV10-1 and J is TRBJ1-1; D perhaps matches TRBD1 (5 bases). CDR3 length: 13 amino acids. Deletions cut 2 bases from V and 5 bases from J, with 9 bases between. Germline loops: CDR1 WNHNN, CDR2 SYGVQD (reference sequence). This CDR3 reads CASSEVGVTEAFF. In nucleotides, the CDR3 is TGCGCCAGCAGTGAGGTAGGGGTGACTGAAGCTTTCTTT.

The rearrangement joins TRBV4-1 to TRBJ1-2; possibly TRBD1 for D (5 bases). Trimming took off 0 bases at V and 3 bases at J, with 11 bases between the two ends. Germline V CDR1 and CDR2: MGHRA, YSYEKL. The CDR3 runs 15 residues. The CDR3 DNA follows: TGCGCCAGCAGCCAAGAAATCCAGGGTGACTATGGCTACACCTTC. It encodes CASSQEIQGDYGYTF.

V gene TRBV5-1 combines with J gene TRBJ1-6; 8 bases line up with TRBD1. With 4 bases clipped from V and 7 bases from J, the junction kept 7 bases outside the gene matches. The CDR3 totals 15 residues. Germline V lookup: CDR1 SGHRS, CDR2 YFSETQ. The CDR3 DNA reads TGCGCCAGCAGCCTACGGACAGGGAGGAATTCACCCCTCCACTTT. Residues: CASSLRTGRNSPLHF.

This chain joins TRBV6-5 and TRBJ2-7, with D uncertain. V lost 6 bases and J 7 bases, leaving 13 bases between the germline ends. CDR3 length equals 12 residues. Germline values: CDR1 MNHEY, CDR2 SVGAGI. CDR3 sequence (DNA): TGTGCCAGCAGCCGCTCGGCGGTTGAGCAGTACTTC. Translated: CASSRSAVEQYF.

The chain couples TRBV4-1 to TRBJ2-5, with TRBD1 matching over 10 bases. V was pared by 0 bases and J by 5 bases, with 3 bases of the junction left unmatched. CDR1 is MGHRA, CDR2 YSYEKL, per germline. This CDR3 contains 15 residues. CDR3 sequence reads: CASSQDSGQGETQYF. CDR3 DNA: TGCGCCAGCAGCCAAGATTCGGGACAGGGGGAGACCCAGTACTTC.

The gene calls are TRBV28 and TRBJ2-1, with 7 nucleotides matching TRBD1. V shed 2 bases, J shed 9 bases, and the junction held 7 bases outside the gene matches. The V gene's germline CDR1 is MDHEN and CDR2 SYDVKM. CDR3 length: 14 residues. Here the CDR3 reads CASSLSLTGSEQFF. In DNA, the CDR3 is TGTGCCAGCAGTTTAAGTTTGACAGGGAGTGAGCAGTTCTTC.

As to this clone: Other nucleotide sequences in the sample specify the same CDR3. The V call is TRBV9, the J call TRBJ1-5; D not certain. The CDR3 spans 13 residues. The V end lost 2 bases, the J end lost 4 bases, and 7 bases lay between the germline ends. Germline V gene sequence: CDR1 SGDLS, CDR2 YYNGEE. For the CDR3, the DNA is TGTGCCAGCAGCGTGGGTGCTAATCAGCCCCAGCATTTT. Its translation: CASSVGANQPQHF.

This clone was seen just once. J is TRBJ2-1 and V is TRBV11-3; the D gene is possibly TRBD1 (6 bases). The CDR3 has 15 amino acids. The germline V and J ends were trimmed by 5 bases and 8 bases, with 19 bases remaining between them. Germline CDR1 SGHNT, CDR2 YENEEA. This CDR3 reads CASSPNQGFLDEQFF. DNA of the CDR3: TGTGCCAGCAGCCCAAATCAGGGGTTTCTCGATGAGCAGTTCTTC.

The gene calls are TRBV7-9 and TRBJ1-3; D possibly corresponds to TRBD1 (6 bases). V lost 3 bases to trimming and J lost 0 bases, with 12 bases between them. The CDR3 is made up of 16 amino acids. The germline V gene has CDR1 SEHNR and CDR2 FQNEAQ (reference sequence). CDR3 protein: CASSFRDTSSGNTIYF. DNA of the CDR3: TGTGCCAGCAGCTTCCGGGACACCAGCTCTGGAAACACCATATATTTT.